This TCR beta chain was recovered during a study of monozygotic twins with inflammatory bowel disease (dated by TCRdb to the late 2010s). For the wider study: The complete study included 28 monozygotic twin pairs: 19 IBD-discordant Danish pairs and nine German pairs, of which four were IBD-concordant and five were IBD-discordant. The search for disease-associated traits relied mainly on comparing IBD patients with their genetically identical healthy co-twins within discordant pairs. Each individual had, on average, about 151 000 unique TCRalpha sequences and 181 000 unique TCRbeta sequences available for analysis.

The library was prepared using 5' RACE. The input for every TCR library was roughly 3.5 ug of total RNA. For each sample, cDNA synthesis with SMARTScribe reverse transcriptase was split into eight separate reactions. Unique molecular identifiers containing a 6-nucleotide sample barcode were introduced through template switching during cDNA synthesis. Amplification of TCRalpha and TCRbeta cDNA involved two nested PCRs of approximately 16 and 10 cycles, and each PCR was followed by bead purification. Before amplification, the cDNA was both treated with uracil DNA-glycosylase and purified with the QIAquick PCR purification kit. The second PCR added Illumina TruSeq-compatible adapters along with sample-specific barcodes. Library quality and concentration were checked on TapeStation and Qubit, and libraries were pooled at 4.5 to 5.5 ng each. Pooled libraries were sequenced on an Illumina HiSeq2500 single-index Rapid Run with 2 x 100 bp reads and custom sequencing primers. Concerning the study's data processing: MiGEC version 1.2.6 was used for UMI-based consensus assembly to correct PCR and sequencing errors. MiXCR version 2.1.1 was used for V(D)J alignment, clonotype assembly and CDR3 extraction. Normalisation of gene usage, clonotype sharing and MAIT/NKT TCR abundance was achieved by analysing the top 1000, 10 000 and 20 000 clonotypes per sample. Diversity was computed as the inverse Simpson index with the vegan R package after downsampling to 27 000 UMIs. Statistical testing used paired Mann-Whitney U tests on the discordant twin pairs and applied Benjamini-Hochberg correction for multiple testing. The reads, reprocessed by TCRdb, yield one row per CDR3 protein sequence and no DNA. In this record, the V and J calls reflect TCRdb's handling and not the investigators' own analysis. This sample's listing comprises about 420,000 distinct CDR3 sequences. The leading ten clones occupy around 2.3% of the sample.

From each donor, a roughly 2.5 ml peripheral blood sample was drawn into PAXgene tubes and stored at -80 degrees C. Without any T cell sorting, total RNA was extracted from whole blood using the PAXgene blood miRNA kit on an automated QIAcube. Deep TCRalpha and TCRbeta repertoire profiling with unique molecular barcoding was performed on peripheral blood of monozygotic twin pairs concordant or discordant for inflammatory bowel disease. For every twin pair, smoking habits were documented, and each individual was categorised as a current, former or never smoker. Broader findings and caveats from the paper: Compared with healthy twins, IBD patients had fewer clonotypes in common with other individuals, a difference most pronounced in patients showing signs of disease activity. The analysis was unable to tell different T cell subtypes apart. Repertoire similarity did not differ between concordant and discordant twins, possibly due to limited statistical power. A decrease in TCRbeta repertoire diversity, as measured by inverse Simpson index, was observed in IBD patients compared with their healthy co-twins. The results gave no support for a single strong signal or clonotype linked to IBD. Differing immunosuppressive treatments among patients may have added background noise and inter-individual variability to the repertoires.

On this clonotype itself: Its antigen remains unidentified.

Looking up the germline V gene yields CDR1 SGHTA and CDR2 FQGNSA. Including the terminal cysteine and phenylalanine, the CDR3 comprises 17 residues. No DNA sequence was recorded. The sequence joins TRBV7-2 to TRBJ1-5. Source material: blood. This TCR was recovered from a human donor with ulcerative colitis or Crohn's disease, or a healthy co-twin of an affected twin (not recorded which). CDR3 reads: CASSLVPPGMGNQPQHF.